The 8 T cell receptor beta chains below come from one sample, sequenced in a study of response to subunit inactivated influenza vaccine. Each CDR3 protein is one row after TCRdb ran MiXCR on the RT-PCR reads. In the table there are 550,000 to 650,000 distinct CDR3 sequences, about 10% of which are singletons. The sample was PBMCs from blood, taken on the day of vaccination. Every receptor here comes from a man aged 50 to 59 who received an inactivated influenza vaccine.

The J gene is TRBJ2-7, the V gene TRBV5-1; TRBD1 matches at 8 bases. V lost 2 bases to trimming and J lost 4 bases; unmatched junction nucleotides: 8. The CDR3 runs to 15 residues. Germline CDR1 SGHRS, CDR2 YFSETQ. The CDR3 loop is CASSLPGQALYEQYF. In DNA form, the CDR3 reads TGCGCCAGCAGCTTACCGGGACAGGCACTATACGAGCAGTACTTC. Combining the CDR3 with reference TRBV5-1 and TRBJ2-7 gives the whole variable domain KAGVTQTPRYLIKTRGQQVTLSCSPISGHRSVSWYQQTPGQGLQFLFEYFSETQRNKGNFPGRFSGRQFSNSRSEMNVSTLELGDSALYLCASSLPGQALYEQYFGPGTRLTVT.

The V gene is TRBV24-1, the J gene TRBJ2-1; D is possibly TRBD2 (6 bases). Germline loops: CDR1 KGHDR, CDR2 SFDVKD. The CDR3 totals 17 residues. Trimming took off 3 bases at V and 2 bases at J, with 16 bases between the two ends. Here the CDR3 DNA reads TGTGCCACCAGTGATCCTCGACTGGGAGGAACCTACAATGAGCAGTTCTTC. Its protein product is CATSDPRLGGTYNEQFF.

There are a few counts of this clonotype. This chain joins TRBV18 and TRBJ2-2, with D perhaps matching TRBD1 or TRBD2 (6 bases each). This CDR3 is built from 16 residues. Trimming pared 3 bases from V and 1 base from J, leaving 12 bases between. Germline CDR1 and CDR2: KGHSH and LQKENI. The CDR3 bases are TGTGCCAGCTCACCCAAGGGGGACTTGAACACCGGGGAGCTGTTTTTT. Translating it yields CASSPKGDLNTGELFF. The full variable domain, in which reference TRBV18 and TRBJ2-2 provide the parts outside the CDR3, is NAGVMQNPRHLVRRRGQEARLRCSPMKGHSHVYWYRQLPEEGLKFMVYLQKENIIDESGMPKERFSAEFPKEGPSILRIQQVVRGDSAAYFCASSPKGDLNTGELFFGEGSRLTVL.

CDR3 loop: CASSILAGRETQYF. The CDR3 DNA is TGTGCCAGCTCAATACTAGCGGGGAGGGAAACCCAGTACTTC. The chain is built from TRBV7-9 and TRBJ2-5, with 10 bases matching TRBD2. The CDR3 covers 14 residues. Unmatched junction bases numbered 11, after V lost 8 bases and J lost 8 bases. Germline CDR1 reads SEHNR; CDR2 reads FQNEAQ (reference sequence).

This chain joins TRBV20-1 and TRBJ2-3; tentatively, D is TRBD1 or TRBD2 (6 bases each). Trimming left V 6 bases short and J 2 bases short, with 18 bases between. CDR3 length: 15 residues. Germline V gene sequence: CDR1 DFQATT, CDR2 SNEGSKA (reference sequence). DNA of the CDR3: TGCAGTGCCCTAAAGGGGGGCGGATACACAGATACGCAGTATTTT. Residues: CSALKGGGYTDTQYF.

This chain uses TRBV5-1 with TRBJ1-1, with TRBD1 matching over 7 bases. CDR1 is SGHRS, CDR2 YFSETQ, per germline. The CDR3 extends over 15 amino acids. The V segment lost 4 bases and the J segment 2 bases; nucleotides outside the gene matches: 8. The CDR3 here is CASSHGTVTNTEAFF. CDR3 sequence (DNA): TGCGCCAGCAGCCACGGGACAGTCACAAACACTGAAGCTTTCTTT.

This clonotype came up a few times. V and J are TRBV7-2 and TRBJ2-3; TRBD2 matches 8 bases. The germline CDR1 and CDR2 sequences are SGHTA and FQGNSA. V trimming: 1 base; J trimming: 7 bases; junction bases outside the gene matches: 10. The CDR3 covers 16 residues. Here the CDR3 reads CASSLDAGGVFYTQYF. For the CDR3, the DNA is TGTGCCAGCAGCTTAGATGCGGGGGGCGTATTTTATACGCAGTATTTT.

The table lists this clonotype with many counts. The chain couples TRBV12-3 or TRBV12-4 to TRBJ2-3; 13 bases are shared with TRBD2. With 5 bases clipped from V and 3 bases from J, the junction kept 8 bases outside the gene matches. CDR3 length equals 17 residues. The CDR3 coding sequence is TGTGCCAGCAGTCCCCCTCCGGGACTAGCGGGGACAGATACGCAGTATTTT. As protein: CASSPPPGLAGTDTQYF.